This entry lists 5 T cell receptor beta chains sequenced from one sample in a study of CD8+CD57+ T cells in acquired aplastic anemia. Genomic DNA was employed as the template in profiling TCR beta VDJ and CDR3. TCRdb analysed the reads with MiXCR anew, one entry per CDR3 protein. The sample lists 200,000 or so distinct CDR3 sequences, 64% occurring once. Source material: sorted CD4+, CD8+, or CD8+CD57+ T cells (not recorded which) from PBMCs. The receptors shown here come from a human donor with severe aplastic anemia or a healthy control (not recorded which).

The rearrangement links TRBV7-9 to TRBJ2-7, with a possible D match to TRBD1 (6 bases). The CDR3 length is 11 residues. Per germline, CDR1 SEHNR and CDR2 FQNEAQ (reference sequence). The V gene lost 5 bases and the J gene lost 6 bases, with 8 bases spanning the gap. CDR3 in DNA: TGTGCCAGCAGCCTACAGGGCGAGCAGTACTTC. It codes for CASSLQGEQYF.

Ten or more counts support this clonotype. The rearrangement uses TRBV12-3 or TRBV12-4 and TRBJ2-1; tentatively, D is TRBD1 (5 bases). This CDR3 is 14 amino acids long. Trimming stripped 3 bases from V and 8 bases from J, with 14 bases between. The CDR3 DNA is TGTGCCAGCAGTTTCATAGGGGTAAGGGATGAGCAGTTCTTC. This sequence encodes CASSFIGVRDEQFF.

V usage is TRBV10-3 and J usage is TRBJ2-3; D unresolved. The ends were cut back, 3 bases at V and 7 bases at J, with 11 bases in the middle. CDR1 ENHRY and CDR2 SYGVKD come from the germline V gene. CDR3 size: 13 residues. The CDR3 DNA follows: TGTGCCATCAGTGAAGGGCAAGCTAATACGCAGTATTTT. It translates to CAISEGQANTQYF.

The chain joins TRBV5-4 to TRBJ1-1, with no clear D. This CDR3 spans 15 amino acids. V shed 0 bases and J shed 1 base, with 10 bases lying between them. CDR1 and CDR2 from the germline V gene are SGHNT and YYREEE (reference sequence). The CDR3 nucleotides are TGTGCCAGCAGCTTGGACGCGGTAGGGAACACTGAAGCTTTCTTT. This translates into CASSLDAVGNTEAFF.

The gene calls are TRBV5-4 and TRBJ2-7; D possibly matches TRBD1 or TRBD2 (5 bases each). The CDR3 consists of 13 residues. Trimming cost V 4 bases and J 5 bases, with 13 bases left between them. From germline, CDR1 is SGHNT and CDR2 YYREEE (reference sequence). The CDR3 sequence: CASSPIEGNEQYF. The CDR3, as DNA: TGTGCCAGCAGCCCCATAGAGGGGAACGAGCAGTACTTC.